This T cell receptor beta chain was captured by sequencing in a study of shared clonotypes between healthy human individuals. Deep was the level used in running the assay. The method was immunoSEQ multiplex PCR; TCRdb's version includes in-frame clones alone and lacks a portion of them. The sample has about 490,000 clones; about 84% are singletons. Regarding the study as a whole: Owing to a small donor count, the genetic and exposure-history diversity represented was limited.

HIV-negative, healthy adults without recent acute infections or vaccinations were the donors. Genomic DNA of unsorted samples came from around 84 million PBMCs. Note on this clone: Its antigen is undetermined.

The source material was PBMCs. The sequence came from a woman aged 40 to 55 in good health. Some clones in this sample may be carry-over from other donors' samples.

In nucleotides, the CDR3 is TGTGCCAGCAGCTTGGGTTTCAGGGGCCCTCTGGTTAATGAGCAGTTCTTC. Its translation is CASSLGFRGPLVNEQFF. The chain has TRBV5-6 and TRBJ2-1; the D gene is possibly TRBD1 (6 bases). Between the trimmed V and J ends, which lost 0 bases and 7 bases, there was a span of 20 bases. The CDR3 sequence is 17 residues long. Germline V CDR1 and CDR2: SGHDT, YYEEEE.